The 16 T cell receptor beta chains below were found in one sample sequenced in a study of T cell clusters in autoimmune cytopenias. TRB was amplified from 250 ng of peripheral blood genomic DNA per sample. One tube held mixed TRB-A and TRB-B primer pools for touch-down PCR. No DNA is given; TCRdb re-called the multiplex PCR reads and lists each CDR3 protein once. Recorded here are 3,500 to 4,000 distinct CDR3 sequences; the top ten clones represent approximately 37%. These data were also filed under a second study, of T cell repertoires in aging, cancer and after chemotherapy.

Sequences were obtained from peripheral blood. Receptors originate from a human donor in good health.

By frequency, this clonotype registers medium-sized. The gene calls are TRBV29-1 and TRBJ2-5; lacking DNA, the TRBD1 call made by TCRdb goes unchecked. In germline, CDR1 is SQVTM, CDR2 ANQGSEA. This CDR3 comprises 14 residues. The CDR3 protein is CSVAGQGREETQYF.

This clonotype counts as medium-sized by frequency. V is TRBV19 and J is TRBJ1-2; as DNA is missing, the TRBD1 call by TCRdb cannot be tested. From germline, CDR1 is LNHDA and CDR2 SQIVND (reference sequence). The CDR3 extends over 14 amino acids. CDR3 sequence: CASRRAQGNYGYTF.

The chain combines TRBV11-2 with TRBJ1-1; without DNA, the TCRdb call of TRBD1 cannot be checked. This CDR3 has 16 residues. Germline lookup yields CDR1 SGHAT and CDR2 FQNNGV. The CDR3 reads CASSLILSGESTEAFF.

This chain links TRBV9 with TRBJ1-6. In germline, CDR1 is SGDLS, CDR2 YYNGEE. The CDR3 is 13 residues long. The CDR3 here is CASSVGADSPLHF.

In terms of frequency, this clonotype is medium-sized (0.01 to 0.1%). This chain joins TRBV6-5 and TRBJ1-2. Germline assignment: CDR1 MNHEY and CDR2 SVGAGI. The CDR3 contains 17 residues. The CDR3: CASSYSKTRGTNYGYTF.

The V gene is TRBV7-2, the J gene TRBJ2-1; the TRBD2 assignment by TCRdb is unverifiable without DNA. The CDR3 runs 15 residues. CDR1 is SGHTA and CDR2 is FQGNSA in the germline V gene. The CDR3 loop reads CASRPLAGGPNEQFF.

Measured by frequency, this clonotype is medium-sized. The chain has TRBV29-1 and TRBJ2-7. CDR1 and CDR2 (germline): SQVTM, ANQGSEA. CDR3 length equals 11 residues. CDR3 loop: CSVDVHDEQYF.

The chain carries TRBV5-6 and TRBJ1-6. This CDR3 has 13 residues. Germline-derived CDR1 and CDR2 are SGHDT and YYEEEE. The CDR3 loop reads CASSYTSNSPLHF.

Judged by frequency, this clonotype is medium-sized. This chain links TRBV29-1 with TRBJ1-1. The CDR3 consists of 12 residues. Germline loops: CDR1 SQVTM, CDR2 ANQGSEA. The CDR3 sequence: CSVERQNTEAFF.

Measured by frequency, this clonotype is medium-sized (0.01 to 0.1%). The chain has TRBV6-6 and TRBJ2-1; the D call from TCRdb, TRBD2, cannot be confirmed without DNA. The CDR3 is 13 residues long. The germline V gene encodes CDR1 MNHNY and CDR2 SVGAGI (reference sequence). Here the CDR3 reads CATAGSSYNEQFF.

This chain links TRBV5-1 with TRBJ1-1; TCRdb lists TRBD1, though no DNA is available to test this call. The CDR3 loop spans 12 amino acids. Germline CDR1 SGHRS, CDR2 YFSETQ. CDR3 residues: CASSVGAGEAFF.

The chain joins TRBV18 to TRBJ2-3. The CDR3 loop spans 15 amino acids. Germline loops: CDR1 KGHSH, CDR2 LQKENI. CDR3 loop: CASSPRTVGSDTQYF.

Considering frequency, this clonotype is medium-sized. This sequence joins TRBV4-3 and TRBJ2-7. Per the germline V gene, CDR1 is LGHNA and CDR2 is YSLEER. The CDR3 sequence is 14 residues long. Here the CDR3 reads CASSQDTLRDEQYF.

Judged by frequency, this clonotype is medium-sized. V usage is TRBV19 and J usage is TRBJ2-7; TCRdb indicates TRBD1, and absent DNA this call remains unverified. Germline CDR1 and CDR2: LNHDA and SQIVND (reference sequence). The CDR3 runs to 15 residues. CDR3: CASSIDAGTPGEQYF.

The chain employs TRBV12-3 or TRBV12-4 and TRBJ2-5; TCRdb returns TRBD2, unconfirmable since there is no DNA. The length of the CDR3 is 15 residues. The CDR3 sequence: CASSLLAGVQETQYF.

The rearrangement uses TRBV7-9 and TRBJ1-1; TCRdb lists TRBD1, though no DNA is available to test this call. This CDR3 is 13 amino acids long. CDR1 and CDR2 (germline): SEHNR, FQNEAQ (reference sequence). The CDR3 loop is CASSLEGTKGAFF. The whole variable domain, filled in from reference TRBV7-9 and TRBJ1-1, reads DTGVSQNPRHKITKRGQNVTFRCDPISEHNRLYWYRQTLGQGPEFLTYFQNEAQLEKSRLLSDRFSAERPKGSFSTLEIQRTEQGDSAMYLCASSLEGTKGAFFGQGTRLTVV.